These 2 T cell receptor beta chains originate from one sample sequenced in a study of Graves' ophthalmopathy and Graves' hyperthyroidism listed by TCRdb under 2018. The sample was run on an Illumina HiSeq 2000. For repertoire sequencing, the TCR beta CDR3 regions were amplified from RNA transcripts. HTBI primers and the Qiagen OneStep RT-PCR kit were used in a first-round RT-PCR, which was followed by a second-round multiplex PCR, size selection and purification. TCRdb redid the processing of the public reads, applying fastp at Q25 and MiXCR, and retained in-frame beta chains. Records with the same CDR3 protein are collapsed into one entry carrying the most frequent genes and DNA. For this sample there are about 620,000 distinct CDR3 sequences; 22% appear just once. The ten largest make up 7.1% of the sample. The sample comprised peripheral blood. The receptors were sampled from a woman aged 18-30 years with stable Graves' hyperthyroidism. Some clones in this sample may be carry-over from other donors' samples. Donor details come from another sample of the same person, matched by shared clones.

The chain carries TRBV20-1 and TRBJ1-1; 8 nucleotides line up with TRBD1. Germline CDR1 and CDR2: DFQATT and SNEGSKA (reference sequence). V shed 3 bases, J shed 4 bases, and the junction held 7 bases outside the gene matches. This CDR3 has 14 residues. The CDR3 sequence: CSARPFDRGTEAFF. CDR3 DNA sequence: TGCAGTGCTAGGCCGTTCGACAGGGGCACTGAAGCTTTCTTT.

This clonotype was seen many times. V usage is TRBV20-1 and J usage is TRBJ2-2; D unresolved. V was clipped by 0 bases and J by 7 bases, with 9 bases between them. Germline V CDR1 and CDR2: DFQATT, SNEGSKA (reference sequence). The CDR3 loop spans 13 amino acids. CDR3 sequence: CSARDGRVGELFF. Written as DNA, the CDR3 is TGCAGTGCTAGAGATGGTCGCGTCGGGGAGCTGTTTTTT.